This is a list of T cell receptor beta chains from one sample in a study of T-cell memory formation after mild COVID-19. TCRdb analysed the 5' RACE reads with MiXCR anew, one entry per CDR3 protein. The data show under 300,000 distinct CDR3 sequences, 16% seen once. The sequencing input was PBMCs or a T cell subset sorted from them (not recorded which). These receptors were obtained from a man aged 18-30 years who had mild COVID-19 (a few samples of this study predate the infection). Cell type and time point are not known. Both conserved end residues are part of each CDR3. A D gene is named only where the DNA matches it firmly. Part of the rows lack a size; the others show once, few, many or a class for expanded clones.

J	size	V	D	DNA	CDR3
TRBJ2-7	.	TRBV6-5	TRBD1	TGTGCCAGCAGTTACTCTTCAGGCAGGGGGTCCTACGAGCAGTACTTC	CASSYSSGRGSYEQYF
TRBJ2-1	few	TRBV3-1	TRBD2	TGTGCCAGCAGCCAGCGGGGGAGCTCCTACAATGAGCAGTTCTTC	CASSQRGSSYNEQFF
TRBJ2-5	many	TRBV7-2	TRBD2	TGTGCCAGCAGCGGGGGGGGTACAGAGACCCAGTACTTC	CASSGGGTETQYF
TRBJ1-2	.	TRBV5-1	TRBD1	TGCGCCAGCAGAACTCTCGGGACAGGAAACTATGGCTACACCTTC	CASRTLGTGNYGYTF
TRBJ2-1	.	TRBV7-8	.	TGTGCCAGCAGCCCAGTGGGTGAGCGGGATGAGCAGTTCTTC	CASSPVGERDEQFF
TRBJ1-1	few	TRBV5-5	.	TGTGCCAGCAGCTTGGGGGGCCTGGGTAGTAAAGCTTTCTTT	CASSLGGLGSKAFF
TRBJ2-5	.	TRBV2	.	TGTGCCAGCACCCAGGGTTACGAGACCCAGTACTTC	CASTQGYETQYF
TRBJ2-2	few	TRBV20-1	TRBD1	TGCAGTGCCAATGGACAGGGGGCTAGCCCGGGGACCGGGGAGCTGTTTTTT	CSANGQGASPGTGELFF
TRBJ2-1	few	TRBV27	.	TGTGCCAGCAGTTTAGTGGGGGCTAGCTCCTACAATGAGCAGTTCTTC	CASSLVGASSYNEQFF
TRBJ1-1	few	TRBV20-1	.	TGCAGTGCATCGATGGGGGGAGACTTAATAGGTTTCTTT	CSASMGGDLIGFF
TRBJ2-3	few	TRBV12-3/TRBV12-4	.	TGTGCCAGCAGTCCCAGGGGCCAATTCGAAGACACAGATACGCAGTATTTT	CASSPRGQFEDTDTQYF
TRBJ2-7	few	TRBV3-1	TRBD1	TGTGCCAGCAGCCAAGATCTGAGACAGGGGAGCAGCGAGCAGTACTTC	CASSQDLRQGSSEQYF
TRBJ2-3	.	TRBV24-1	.	TGTGCCACCAGTGACTTCGGTCCGGAGGATACGCAGTATTTT	CATSDFGPEDTQYF
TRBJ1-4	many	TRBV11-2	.	TGTGCCAGCAGGGGGGCAGCTAATGAAAAACTGTTTTTT	CASRGAANEKLFF
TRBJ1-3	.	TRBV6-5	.	TGTGCCAGCAGGGCACGGAGCTCTGGAAACACCATATATTTT	CASRARSSGNTIYF
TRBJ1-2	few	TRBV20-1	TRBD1	TGCAGTGCTACCGCCAGGGGGCTGGGTGGCTACACCTTC	CSATARGLGGYTF
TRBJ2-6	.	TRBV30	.	TGTGCCTGGAGTGCCCTGACAACTTCTGGGGCCAACGTCCTGACTTTC	CAWSALTTSGANVLTF
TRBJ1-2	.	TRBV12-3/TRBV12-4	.	TGTGCCAGCAGTTTTAATGGGGACGGCTACACCTTC	CASSFNGDGYTF
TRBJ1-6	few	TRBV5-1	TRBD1	TGCGCCAGCAGCTCGGAACCGGGACAGGGGATTAGGCCCCTCCACTTT	CASSSEPGQGIRPLHF
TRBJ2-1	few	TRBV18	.	TGTGCCAGCTCAGTAGACACTGGGGGTAATGAGCAGTTCTTC	CASSVDTGGNEQFF
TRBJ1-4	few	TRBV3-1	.	TGTGCCAGCAGCCAAGGAGGACAGGAAAAACTGTTTTTT	CASSQGGQEKLFF
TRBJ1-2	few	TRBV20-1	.	TGCAGTGCTAGGGGCAGGGCCTATGGCTACACCTTC	CSARGRAYGYTF
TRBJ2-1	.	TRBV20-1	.	TGCAGTGCAGACGGAGGACAGGGTCGGGGGGATGAGCAGTTCTTC	CSADGGQGRGDEQFF
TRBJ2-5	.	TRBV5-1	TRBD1	TGCGCCAGCAGCTTGAGGCCGGGACAGGAAGAGACCCAGTACTTC	CASSLRPGQEETQYF
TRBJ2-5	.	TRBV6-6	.	TGTGCCAGCAGCCAAGACTCAGAGACCCAGTACTTC	CASSQDSETQYF
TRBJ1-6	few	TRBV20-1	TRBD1	TGCAGTGCCTTATCGGACAGGGATAATTCACCCCTCCACTTT	CSALSDRDNSPLHF
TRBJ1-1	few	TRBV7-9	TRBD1	TGTGCCAGCAGCTTAAGGGGGCCGGCCGTAATGGCTGAAGCTTTCTTT	CASSLRGPAVMAEAFF
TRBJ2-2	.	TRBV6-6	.	TGTGCCAGCAGTTACAGTACTAACACCGGGGAGCTGTTTTTT	CASSYSTNTGELFF
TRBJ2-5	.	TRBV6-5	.	TGTGCCAGCAGTCCTACCAGGGTTGAGGAGACCCAGTACTTC	CASSPTRVEETQYF
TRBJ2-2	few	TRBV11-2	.	TGTGCCAGCAGCTTATATGGGGCGATGAACACCGGGGAGCTGTTTTTT	CASSLYGAMNTGELFF
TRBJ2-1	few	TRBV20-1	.	TGCAGTGCCATCCAAGGGAGCTCCTACAATGAGCAGTTCTTC	CSAIQGSSYNEQFF
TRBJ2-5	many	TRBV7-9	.	TGTGCCAGCAGTCGGGCAGAAGAGACCCAGTACTTC	CASSRAEETQYF
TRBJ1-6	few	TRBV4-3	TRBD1	TGCGCCAGCAGCCAAGCCAGGGACAGGGGACGCTCACCCCTCCACTTT	CASSQARDRGRSPLHF
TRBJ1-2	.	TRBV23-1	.	TGCGCCAGCACAGGGAACTATGGCTACACCTTC	CASTGNYGYTF
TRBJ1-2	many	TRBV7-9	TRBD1	TGTGCCAGCAGACCCGGACAGGGAGAATCCTATGGCTACACCTTC	CASRPGQGESYGYTF
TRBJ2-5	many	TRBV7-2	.	TGTGCCAGCAGTGGGGTTAGAGGGCTCCAAGAGACCCAGTACTTC	CASSGVRGLQETQYF
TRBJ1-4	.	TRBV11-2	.	TGTGCCAGCAGCTTAGATTGGACAGCTTGGACAACTAATGAAAAACTGTTTTTT	CASSLDWTAWTTNEKLFF
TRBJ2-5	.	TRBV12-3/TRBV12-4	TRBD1	TGTGCCAGCAGTGCCGCGGACAGGGGGCGCGAGGAGACCCAGTACTTC	CASSAADRGREETQYF
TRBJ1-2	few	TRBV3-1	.	TGTGCCAGCAGGGCAGCCCGTAACTATGGCTACACCTTC	CASRAARNYGYTF
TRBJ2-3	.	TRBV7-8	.	TGTGCCAGCAGCCCGGACCACTCCCTCGGCACAGATACGCAGTATTTT	CASSPDHSLGTDTQYF
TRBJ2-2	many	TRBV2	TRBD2	TGTGCCAGCAGTCTGACTAGCGGGGCCACCGGGGAGCTGTTTTTT	CASSLTSGATGELFF
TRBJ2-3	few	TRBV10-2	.	TGCGCCAGCAGTGTGGGCAGCCCCACAGATACGCAGTATTTT	CASSVGSPTDTQYF
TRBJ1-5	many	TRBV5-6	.	TGTGCCAGCAGCGGGGCAGGGGGCAATCAGCCCCAGCATTTT	CASSGAGGNQPQHF
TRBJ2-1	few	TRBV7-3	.	TGTGCCAGCAGCTTAACGTCTACACGGGGTCATAACAATGAGCAGTTCTTC	CASSLTSTRGHNNEQFF
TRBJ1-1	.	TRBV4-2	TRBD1	TGTGCCAGCAGCCAAGAGGGACAGCCCGGAAGGGGAGCTTTCTTT	CASSQEGQPGRGAFF
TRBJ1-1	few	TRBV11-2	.	TGTGCCAGCAGCTTGTTAGGGAAGAGGAAGACTGAAGCTTTCTTT	CASSLLGKRKTEAFF
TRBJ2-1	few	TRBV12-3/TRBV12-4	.	TGTGCCAGCAGTTCTCGAGCGGGTCGTTACAATGAGCAGTTCTTC	CASSSRAGRYNEQFF
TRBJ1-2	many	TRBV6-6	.	TGTGCCAGCAAAGGTCCGTCGATGGGCTATGGCTACACCTTC	CASKGPSMGYGYTF
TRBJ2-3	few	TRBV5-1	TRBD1	TGCGCCAGCAACAGGGGGCGCGAAGATACGCAGTATTTT	CASNRGREDTQYF
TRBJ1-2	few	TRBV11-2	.	TGTGCCAGCAGCCCAAGGGCCTCTGATGGCTACACCTTC	CASSPRASDGYTF
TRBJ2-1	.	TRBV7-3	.	TGTGCCAGCAGCCCAAAAGCGGCGGCGGGCAGCAAGTCCTACAATGAGCAGTTCTTC	CASSPKAAAGSKSYNEQFF
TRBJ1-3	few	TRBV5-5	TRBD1	TGTGCCAGCAGCCCTATGGGGACAGCCATTGGAAACACCATATATTTT	CASSPMGTAIGNTIYF
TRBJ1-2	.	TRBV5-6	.	TGTGCCAGCAGCGAGGGCGAGTATGGCTACACCTTC	CASSEGEYGYTF
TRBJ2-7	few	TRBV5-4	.	TGTGCCAGCAGGACCGCCGGGAGTGTCGAGCAGTACTTC	CASRTAGSVEQYF